This T cell receptor (beta chain) comes out of a study of blood T cell repertoires in COVID-19. Study context: PBMCs, B-cell-depleted T cells, or T cells provided the cDNA or gDNA that made up the material.

Assay: immunoSEQ multiplex PCR; the TCRdb copy retains only in-frame clones and omits some. Of about 230,000 clones in the sample, around four fifths are singletons; the top ten hold approximately 2.5%. V shed 6 bases, J shed 6 bases, and the junction held 6 bases outside the gene matches. The CDR3 covers 14 residues. Germline V gene sequence: CDR1 MNHEY, CDR2 SVGAGI. The source material was peripheral blood. This TCR was recovered from a woman in her seventies with active or convalescent COVID-19. The V call is TRBV6-5, the J call TRBJ1-4, with 8 bases aligning to TRBD1. Here the CDR3 DNA reads TGTGCCAGCAGCCTCACAGGGGGGGATGAAAAACTGTTTTTT. Amino acids: CASSLTGGDEKLFF.